This T cell receptor beta chain was observed in a study of cytomegalovirus exposure and HLA in healthy donors (dated by TCRdb to the late 2010s). Context from the whole study: According to an earlier analysis of several hundred of the donors, some 180 million T cells yielded approximately 120 million unique TCR beta sequences and approximately 300 Gb of sequence data. To predict cytomegalovirus infection status, the study brought together high-throughput TCR immunosequencing, statistical association of individual TCRs with disease status, and machine learning. Five DR-DQ haplotypes were handled as single units for association and clustering, since linkage in the cohort was strong. An earlier analysis of some 500 of the donors used high-throughput TCR beta sequencing to judge whether each TCR beta V gene segment behaved as functional or pseudogenic. Typing coverage varied by locus: about 629-640 donors for A, B, C, DRB1 and DQB1; more than 500 for DQA1; some 610 for DPA1; under 490 for DPB1. Donor age, sex, ethnicity and CMV serostatus were collected together with the repertoire data. The aim of the study was to test whether cataloging public T cell receptors could identify signatures of past pathogen exposure. All discovery cohort repertoires had been generated on a single sequencing platform. Using immunosequencing, the study profiled T cell repertoires from approximately 700 subjects and related those repertoires to cytomegalovirus serostatus. In a later genetic analysis, genome-wide SNP genotypes for about 65% of the roughly 670 donors were used, and that subset was treated as a discovery cohort. The later analysis used no new phenotypic data to find candidate immune exposures, relying instead on TCR beta sequences and their occurrence across donors. Both class I and class II loci were covered by HLA typing, at four-digit resolution. Approximately 300 gigabases of sequencing data and roughly 80 million unique TCR sequences made up an early release that covered approximately 700 HLA-typed donors. The genetic ancestry cluster associated with self-reported Caucasian donors included about 81% of the roughly 400 genotyped donors. Across around 400 genotyped donors of the cohort, an average of 235,054 unique TCR beta nucleotide sequences per donor were sequenced, and 15% to 20% of those sequences were non-productive. To study patterns of TCR occurrence, a later analysis re-analyzed previously published TCR beta repertoires from 600 to 750 donors and added high-resolution HLA genotyping. Along with the roughly 670-subject first cohort, a separate validation cohort of over a hundred different subjects was used. Broad study findings and their caveats: A further reported finding was that TCR beta sequences accurately predicted the HLA-A and HLA-B alleles for most subjects in the first cohort. For the cohort, immune exposure information was limited to CMV serostatus. Because HLA typing was missing for some donors at each locus, association tests included only the typed subset. A later analysis found that HLA-associated TCR beta chains were more clonally expanded and had lower generation probabilities than equally common non-associated chains. In vitro tests confirmed that three of the cytomegalovirus-associated TCR beta chains recognize cytomegalovirus antigens. The authors suggested that the approach could potentially be extended to other disease states and immunological phenotypes. Roughly uniform sequencing depth across donors was assumed in presence/absence analyses, although this assumption may not hold. In a later analysis, the rate of TCR association differed among HLA loci, with DRB1 alleles having the most associated TCRs and HLA-C alleles having the fewest. The 87-base-pair reads could not distinguish some IMGT-functional V segments, including TRBV6-2 and TRBV6-3, so those segments were excluded. Correlated functional status among segregating V segments might be attributable to linkage disequilibrium, but an unknown experimental factor could not be ruled out. A later genetic analysis associated a missense DCLRE1C variant with V-gene and J-gene trimming of TCR beta chains, and an independent cohort replicated the association. Most CMV-associated TCR beta chains appeared to be HLA-restricted in a later analysis, and the HLA associations seemed to be driven largely by CMV exposure. Most TCR sequences were observed very rarely across donors, whereas some public TCRs were present in many individuals. In an earlier analysis of more than 450 of the donors, most TCR beta V segments were observed in productive rearrangements about 90% or about 30% of the time, broadly matching IMGT annotations. According to a later genetic analysis, donors in an Asian-associated ancestry cluster had fewer N-insertions in productive TCRs than the approximately 650-donor mean. When HLA alleles, especially DR and DQ, strongly co-occurred, TCR associations were difficult to assign to individual alleles. A cluster of highly shared sequence variants was judged likely to represent a technical artifact of the sequencing pipeline. According to a later analysis, parvovirus B19, influenza, CMV and Epstein-Barr virus appeared linked to several top co-occurrence clusters. The classifier was reported to diagnose cytomegalovirus status with high specificity and sensitivity in both the original and validation cohorts. Specific HLA alleles were associated with some 15,000 TCR beta sequences at a false discovery rate of 0.05 in a later analysis. In the study, about 150 TCR beta chains were listed as associated with cytomegalovirus. Some 15 rarely observed V segments, including chromosome 9 orphons, were excluded from the earlier analysis of about 610 of the donors because counts were too low. Only TCR beta chains were sequenced in this cohort, and the absence of alpha or paired-chain data limited detectable features.

As regards this clone: Its antigen is currently not known. No base qualities exist here, and no much larger clone lies one base off it.

The cohort consisted of approximately 670 healthy bone marrow donors. At the time of sampling, every cohort member was nominally healthy, though immune exposures that went unrecorded were likely present. The donor was CMV seronegative and was included in the group of 352 seronegative cohort members. Every donor gave a peripheral blood sample, and the peripheral blood mononuclear cells from that sample were used for TCR beta sequencing. Genomic DNA extraction from the blood cell samples was performed with the Qiagen DNeasy Blood Extraction Kit. Libraries were prepared through the immunoSEQ multiplex PCR assay. For the multiplex PCR, a mixture combining 60 forward primers for TCR Vbeta segments and 13 reverse primers for TCR Jbeta segments was used. A multiplex PCR assay on genomic DNA amplified the CDR3 region of rearranged TCR beta genes. On the Illumina HiSeq System, the amplified TCR beta libraries were sequenced as 87-base-pair reads. The paper's processing steps were these. Across the 600 to 700 repertoires, a later analysis counted tens of millions of unique TCR beta chains, 9.5 million to 12 million of which were shared by at least two donors. Raw reads were error-corrected and collapsed into unique sequences with a nearest-neighbor algorithm that merged closely related sequences to remove PCR and sequencing errors. Alignment of CDR3 sequences to IMGT reference sequences was used to assign V, D and J gene segments. For a sequence to be retained, at least a six-nucleotide match to both a V gene segment and a J gene segment was required. Rearrangements were classified as productive when the CDR3 lacked stop codons and remained in frame with V and J, and all other rearrangements were classified as non-productive. CDR3 was defined by IMGT convention, running from the second conserved V-encoded cysteine to the conserved J-encoded phenylalanine. Sequences without an unambiguous match to a single V gene segment were excluded from the earlier analysis of about 640 of the donors. An earlier analysis of 450 to 650 of the donors called V segments functional above 56.7% productive rearrangements and segregating when the between-donor standard deviation exceeded 5%. To diagnose cytomegalovirus status from the catalog of TCR beta chain sequences, a statistical classification framework was built. A later analysis assigned V and J genes by comparing TCR nucleotide sequences with IMGT/GENE-DB human TR gene sequences. A later analysis assigned CDR3 sequences and most-parsimonious VDJ recombination scenarios with the TCRdist pipeline. In a later analysis, every TCR beta chain was defined by the combination of its CDR3 amino acid sequence and its V-gene family, and reads without a unique V-gene family were dropped. To address suspected cross-contamination and a sequencing artifact, a later analysis removed under 600 highly shared, low-generation-probability nucleotide sequences. In a later analysis, a clonal expansion index was calculated for each public chain from normalized within-repertoire ranks of inferred template counts. Generation probabilities in a later analysis came from a VDJ recombination model fitted to out-of-frame rearrangements, and those results were checked against IGoR. In a later analysis, hypergeometric tests were used to score TCR-TCR, TCR-HLA and TCR-CMV co-occurrence, with a repertoire-size bias correction applied to TCR pairs. To estimate false discovery rates, a later analysis permuted the HLA or CMV assignments 20 times. In a later analysis, co-occurring TCRs were grouped using DBSCAN, and TCRdist sequence similarity was added for clustering within HLA-allele-positive subsets. Repertoires with fewer than 30,000 or more than 120,000 public chains were left out of co-occurrence clustering, as were five repertoires with anomalous nucleotide sharing. This is the immuneACCESS table as TCRdb keeps it, with only in-frame sequences that have V and J called. A part of the clones is gone; compared with another copy, unresolved V genes explain less than half, and the rest is unexplained. The V and J calls and the clone size are those of that table, but D and trimming were determined from the DNA. Here the sample has 80,000 or so clones; 75% occur a single time. Around 7% of the sample is in the top ten clones.

The CDR3 holds 16 amino acids from the cysteine to the phenylalanine. Of all the DNA, just the CDR3 is kept, 48 bases in frame from base 1. The germline V gene specifies SGHVS as CDR1 and FQNEAQ as CDR2. Germline trimming amounts to 6 bases on V and 5 bases on J, with 14 as the count of junction bases outside the gene matches. The sequenced sample consisted of PBMCs. The chain is encoded by TRBV7-8 joined to TRBJ2-7, with 9 bases in between that match TRBD1. The TCR was taken from a woman in her thirties or forties in good health and CMV-seronegative. The CDR3: CASSQGGTGWWNEQYF. The bases read TGTGCCAGCAGTCAAGGGGGGACAGGGTGGTGGAACGAGCAGTACTTC.